The 13 T cell receptor beta chains reported below all come from one sample, sequenced in a study of blood T cell repertoires in COVID-19. The data were produced by immunoSEQ multiplex PCR, yet TCRdb's version contains in-frame clones alone and is incomplete. The sample carries some 110,000 clones, around 86% recorded once. Sequenced sample: peripheral blood. The receptors come from a man in his fifties with acute or convalescent COVID-19.

The chain joins TRBV28 to TRBJ2-5, with 9 bases aligning to TRBD1. The ends lost 3 bases at V and 5 bases at J; junction bases unmatched: 13. CDR1 MDHEN and CDR2 SYDVKM come from the germline V gene. CDR3 length: 17 amino acids. CDR3 sequence (DNA): TGTGCCAGCAGTTTCCCTCCCTCCGGACAGGGGTGGGAGACCCAGTACTTC. It specifies CASSFPPSGQGWETQYF.

Notes on this clone: Its ends do not fully match the called genes, so a read error is possible. The J gene is TRBJ1-2, the V gene TRBV5-4; D uncertain. CDR1 and CDR2 from the germline V gene are SGHNT and YYREEE (reference sequence). The CDR3 is made up of 12 amino acids. Written as DNA, the CDR3 is TGTGCCAGCAGCTTAGACACTCTCAAGCTGGCCTTC. This codes for CASSLDTLKLAF.

CDR3 in amino acids: CASSPKEGNQSPLHF. DNA of the CDR3: TGTGCCAGCAGCCCTAAGGAGGGAAATCAATCACCCCTCCACTTT. The chain carries TRBV9 and TRBJ1-6; D call uncertain. The ends were cut back, 4 bases at V and 10 bases at J, with 18 bases in the middle. Germline V gives CDR1 SGDLS, CDR2 YYNGEE. This CDR3 is built from 15 residues.

V is TRBV5-4 and J is TRBJ2-5, with a possible D match to TRBD2 (5 bases). V was cut by 6 bases and J by 3 bases, with 12 bases left in between. Germline CDR1 is SGHNT and CDR2 is YYREEE (reference sequence). This CDR3 contains 13 residues. As DNA, the CDR3 is TGTGCCAGCAACGGACGGGGAAAAGAGACCCAGTACTTC. It translates to CASNGRGKETQYF.

The chain carries TRBV10-1 and TRBJ2-3, with no clear D. Per the germline V gene, CDR1 is WNHNN and CDR2 is SYGVQD (reference sequence). This CDR3 comprises 13 residues. V lost 3 bases to trimming and J lost 2 bases, with 6 bases between them. CDR3 in DNA: TGCGCCAGCAGTGACGGGTCCACAGATACGCAGTATTTT. Protein product: CASSDGSTDTQYF.

The chain uses TRBV5-1 and TRBJ2-1; D is unclear. V was clipped by 2 bases and J by 6 bases, with 6 bases between them. CDR3 length: 12 amino acids. Germline CDR1 SGHRS, CDR2 YFSETQ. The DNA of the CDR3 is TGCGCCAGCAGCTTTAACAGCAATGAGCAGTTCTTC. Translating gives CASSFNSNEQFF.

V gene TRBV4-1 combines with J gene TRBJ1-3; the D is unclear. Germline-derived CDR1 and CDR2 are MGHRA and YSYEKL. Deletions cut 1 base from V and 0 bases from J, with 13 bases between. This CDR3 spans 17 amino acids. CDR3 in DNA: TGCGCCAGCAGCCAAGGCCTTCTGCGGAGCTCTGGAAACACCATATATTTT. Amino acids: CASSQGLLRSSGNTIYF.

The chain links TRBV28 to TRBJ2-7, with 8 bases matching TRBD1. V shed 3 bases, J shed 4 bases, and the junction held 11 bases outside the gene matches. Germline lookup yields CDR1 MDHEN and CDR2 SYDVKM. The CDR3 is made up of 16 amino acids. CDR3 in amino acids: CASSLLPGQDPYEQYF. The DNA of the CDR3 is TGTGCCAGCAGTTTGCTCCCGGGACAGGACCCGTACGAGCAGTACTTC. Looking up the rest from reference TRBV28 and TRBJ2-7 gives the full variable domain: DVKVTQSSRYLVKRTGEKVFLECVQDMDHENMFWYRQDPGLGLRLIYFSYDVKMKEKGDIPEGYSVSREKKERFSLILESASTNQTSMYLCASSLLPGQDPYEQYFGPGTRLTVT.

This clone was recorded a few times. The chain links TRBV5-1 to TRBJ2-1, with 10 bases fitting TRBD1. CDR1 and CDR2 from the germline V gene are SGHRS and YFSETQ. There are 16 residues in the CDR3. Trimming removed 7 bases from V and 2 bases from J; junction bases left unmatched: 9. The CDR3 here is CASERAGTGAYNEQFF. The DNA of the CDR3 is TGCGCCAGCGAAAGAGCCGGGACAGGGGCCTACAATGAGCAGTTCTTC.

This sequence joins TRBV7-2 and TRBJ2-5, with TRBD2 matching over 9 bases. CDR1 is SGHTA, CDR2 FQGNSA, per germline. The V segment lost 0 bases and the J segment 5 bases; nucleotides outside the gene matches: 7. This CDR3 contains 16 residues. The DNA for the CDR3 is TGTGCCAGCAGCTTAGCGGCGGGGGGGCGCTATGAGACCCAGTACTTC. This encodes CASSLAAGGRYETQYF. The full variable domain, in which reference TRBV7-2 and TRBJ2-5 provide the parts outside the CDR3, is GAGVSQSPSNKVTEKGKDVELRCDPISGHTALYWYRQSLGQGLEFLIYFQGNSAPDKSGLPSDRFSAERTGGSVSTLTIQRTQQEDSAVYLCASSLAAGGRYETQYFGPGTRLLVL.

CDR3 DNA sequence: TGTGCCAGCAGCCCCGAAGGGACAGCTGGCTACACCTTC. It specifies CASSPEGTAGYTF. The rearrangement links TRBV9 to TRBJ1-2; 7 nucleotides agree with TRBD1. Germline V gene lookup returns CDR1 SGDLS and CDR2 YYNGEE. Trimming at V came to 4 bases and at J to 7 bases, leaving 7 bases not matched to a gene. This CDR3 comprises 13 residues.

V gene TRBV24-1 combines with J gene TRBJ1-2; TRBD1 aligns across 11 bases. The germline V gene has CDR1 KGHDR and CDR2 SFDVKD. With 4 bases clipped from V and 4 bases from J, the junction kept 4 bases outside the gene matches. CDR3 length equals 15 residues. The CDR3 is CATSETGTGGYGYTF. The CDR3 DNA is TGTGCCACCAGTGAAACAGGGACAGGGGGCTATGGCTACACCTTC.

The chain combines TRBV7-9 with TRBJ2-7; D perhaps matches TRBD1 (6 bases). This CDR3 comprises 14 residues. V was clipped by 5 bases and J by 2 bases, with 13 bases between them. CDR1 SEHNR and CDR2 FQNEAQ come from the germline V gene (reference sequence). The CDR3 nucleotides are TGTGCCAGCAGCCCCCGACAGGACCCCTACGAGCAGTACTTC. Its translation is CASSPRQDPYEQYF.